The text below deals with one TCR beta chain. Its recognized antigen is unknown. No clone much larger than this one lies a single base away; base qualities are absent. The receptor library was made with the immunoSEQ multiplex PCR assay. The multiplex PCR relied on a mix of 60 forward primers for TCR Vbeta segments and 13 reverse primers for TCR Jbeta segments. The CDR3 region of rearranged TCR beta genes was amplified from genomic DNA with a multiplex PCR assay. The Illumina HiSeq System was used to sequence the amplified TCR beta libraries as 87-base-pair reads. The source study handled its data this way. A later analysis counted about 82 million unique TCR beta chains across the 666 repertoires, and 9 million to 14 million of these chains were shared by at least two donors. A nearest-neighbor algorithm error-corrected the raw reads and collapsed the reads into unique sequences, merging closely related sequences to remove PCR and sequencing errors. CDR3 sequences were aligned to IMGT reference sequences to assign V, D and J gene segments. For a sequence to be retained, a match of at least six nucleotides was required to both a V gene segment and a J gene segment. Rearrangements were classified as productive when the CDR3 lacked stop codons and remained in frame with V and J, and all other rearrangements were classified as non-productive. Following IMGT convention, CDR3 was defined as the stretch from the second conserved V-encoded cysteine up to the conserved J-encoded phenylalanine. The earlier analysis of fewer than 750 of the donors excluded sequences that lacked an unambiguous match to a single V gene segment. An earlier analysis of 500 to 600 of the donors classified V segments as functional when productive rearrangements were above 56.7% and as segregating when the standard deviation between donors was above 5%. A statistical classification framework was developed to diagnose cytomegalovirus status using the catalog of TCR beta chain sequences. V and J gene assignment, in a later analysis, came from comparing TCR nucleotide sequences with IMGT/GENE-DB human TR gene sequences. In a later analysis, CDR3 sequences and most-parsimonious VDJ recombination scenarios were assigned using the TCRdist pipeline. In a later analysis, each TCR beta chain was defined by its CDR3 amino acid sequence together with its V-gene family, and reads lacking a unique V-gene family were excluded. To address suspected cross-contamination and a sequencing artifact, a later analysis removed a few hundred highly shared, low-generation-probability nucleotide sequences. A later analysis calculated a clonal expansion index for each public chain from normalized within-repertoire ranks of inferred template counts. A later analysis computed generation probabilities with a VDJ recombination model fitted to out-of-frame rearrangements, and checked the results against IGoR. In a later analysis, hypergeometric tests were used to score TCR-TCR, TCR-HLA and TCR-CMV co-occurrence, with a repertoire-size bias correction applied to TCR pairs. In a later analysis, false discovery rates were estimated by permuting HLA or CMV assignments 20 times. In a later analysis, co-occurring TCRs were grouped using DBSCAN, and TCRdist sequence similarity was added for clustering within HLA-allele-positive subsets. Co-occurrence clustering excluded repertoires with fewer than 30,000 or more than 120,000 public chains, plus five with anomalous nucleotide sharing. TCRdb stores this immuneACCESS table with in-frame sequences only. Part of the clones is absent; in the studies checked, under half of the shortfall reflects unresolved V genes, and no reason is known for the rest. That table gives V, J and clone size, and the DNA gave D and trimming. The sample data list over 85,000 clones, and about four fifths of these were observed just once. The biggest ten clones account for 2.5% to 3% of the sample.

The data are from a study of cytomegalovirus exposure and HLA in healthy donors (dated 2017 in TCRdb). General notes on the study: An earlier analysis of under 600 of the donors reported approximately 270 Gb of sequence data and 100 million to 130 million unique TCR beta sequences from around 200 million T cells. On average, around 240,000 unique TCR beta nucleotide sequences were sequenced per donor among 398 genotyped donors of the cohort, with about 17% of those sequences being non-productive. Roughly 310 gigabases of sequencing data and approximately 85 million unique TCR sequences were included in an early release covering around 650 HLA-typed donors. Along with the approximately 670-subject first cohort, a separate validation cohort of more than 90 different subjects was used. All discovery cohort repertoires had been generated on a single sequencing platform. Four to six DR-DQ haplotypes were handled as single units for association and clustering because linkage in the cohort was strong. The study combined high-throughput TCR immunosequencing, statistical association of individual TCRs with disease status, and machine learning to predict cytomegalovirus infection status. HLA typing covered class I and class II loci at four-digit resolution. An earlier analysis of several hundred of the donors applied high-throughput TCR beta sequencing to assess whether each TCR beta V gene segment acted as functional or pseudogenic. The study used immunosequencing to profile the T cell repertoires of more than 650 subjects and linked those repertoires to cytomegalovirus serostatus. Donor age, sex, ethnicity and CMV serostatus were compiled alongside the repertoire data. Typing coverage differed by locus: A, B, C, DRB1 and DQB1 were typed in roughly 620-630 donors, DQA1 in 522, DPA1 in 606, and DPB1 in approximately 450. Rather than using new phenotypic data, the later analysis identified candidate immune exposures from TCR beta sequences and from how often those sequences occurred across donors. A later analysis re-examined previously published TCR beta repertoires from 600 to 700 donors and added high-resolution HLA genotyping to investigate patterns of TCR occurrence. Genome-wide SNP genotypes for about three fifths of the 666 donors were used in a later genetic analysis, which treated that subset as a discovery cohort. Among the approximately 420 genotyped donors, approximately 76% belonged to the genetic ancestry cluster associated with self-reported Caucasian donors. The study aimed to test whether signatures of past pathogen exposure could be identified by cataloging public T cell receptors.

The cohort comprised more than 550 healthy bone marrow donors. All cohort members were sampled while nominally healthy, although unrecorded immune exposures were likely present. The donor tested CMV seropositive and was one of the 289 seropositive cohort members. Every donor gave a peripheral blood sample, and the peripheral blood mononuclear cells from that sample were used for TCR beta sequencing. The Qiagen DNeasy Blood Extraction Kit was used to extract genomic DNA from the blood cell samples. V ends up 3 bases short and J 10 bases short, with an unmatched junction base count of 10. From the germline V gene, CDR1 is SGHRS and CDR2 is YFSETQ. The CDR3, from cysteine to phenylalanine, totals 14 residues. The CDR3 DNA has 42 bases and is translated from base 1. Overall study results and their limits: A later genetic analysis reported fewer N-insertions in productive TCRs among donors in an Asian-associated ancestry cluster than the roughly 670-donor mean. In a later analysis, around 17,000 TCR beta sequences were associated with specific HLA alleles at a false discovery rate of 0.05. In a later analysis, the rate of TCR association differed among HLA loci, with DRB1 alleles having the most associated TCRs and HLA-C alleles having the fewest. Compared with equally common non-associated chains, HLA-associated TCR beta chains in a later analysis were more clonally expanded and had lower generation probabilities. Assigning TCR associations to individual alleles was difficult when HLA alleles, especially DR and DQ, strongly co-occurred. Most CMV-associated TCR beta chains appeared to be HLA-restricted in a later analysis, and the HLA associations seemed to be driven largely by CMV exposure. The 87-base-pair reads could not distinguish some IMGT-functional V segments, including TRBV6-2 and TRBV6-3, so those segments were excluded. Correlated functional status among segregating V segments might reflect linkage disequilibrium, but an unknown experimental factor could not be ruled out. Presence/absence analyses assumed roughly uniform sequencing depth across donors, an assumption that may not hold. Because counts were too low, about 18 rarely observed V segments, including chromosome 9 orphons, were left out of the earlier analysis of approximately 500 of the donors. In this cohort, only TCR beta chains were sequenced, and detectable features were limited by the absence of alpha or paired-chain data. A further reported finding was that TCR beta sequences accurately predicted the HLA-A and HLA-B alleles for most subjects in the first cohort. It was suggested by the authors that the approach could potentially be generalized to other disease states and immunological phenotypes. The study gave a list of 150 to 200 TCR beta chains associated with cytomegalovirus. A later analysis reported that several top co-occurrence clusters appeared linked to parvovirus B19, influenza, CMV and Epstein-Barr virus. Broadly in line with IMGT annotations, most TCR beta V segments showed up in productive rearrangements about 87% or about 30% of the time in an earlier analysis of 450 to 750 of the donors. Cytomegalovirus status was reported to be diagnosed by the classifier with high specificity and sensitivity in both the original and validation cohorts. Three of the identified cytomegalovirus-associated TCR beta chains were confirmed in vitro to be specific for cytomegalovirus antigens. For the cohort, immune exposure information was limited to CMV serostatus. A cluster of highly shared sequence variants was judged likely to represent a technical artifact of the sequencing pipeline. V-gene and J-gene trimming of TCR beta chains was associated with a missense DCLRE1C variant in a later genetic analysis, and the association was replicated in an independent cohort. Because some donors lacked HLA typing at each locus, the association tests relied only on the typed subset. Most TCR sequences were observed very rarely across donors, whereas some public TCRs were present in many individuals.

The sequence derives from a woman aged 55-69 years in good health and CMV-seropositive. Sample: PBMCs. The rearranged chain carries TRBV5-1 and TRBJ2-1; a stretch of 7 junction bases matches TRBD2. The CDR3 loop reads CASSWPRGVGEQFF. The nucleotide sequence reads as follows: TGCGCCAGCAGCTGGCCTCGGGGGGTAGGCGAGCAGTTCTTC.